One sample yielded the 29 T cell receptor beta chains listed below, sequenced in a study of siplizumab effects on memory and regulatory T cells. The protocol was immunoSEQ multiplex PCR, while the TCRdb copy is restricted to in-frame clones and leaves out a portion. Found here are some 96,000 clones, approximately 94% of them singletons; the top ten hold approximately 1.5%. The sequencing input was non-Treg CD4+ T cells sorted from blood. These receptors came from a human donor in good health.

The rearrangement uses TRBV27 and TRBJ2-2, with TRBD2 matching 8 bases. V trimming: 8 bases; J trimming: 6 bases; junction bases outside the gene matches: 11. Germline assignment: CDR1 MNHEY and CDR2 SMNVEV (reference sequence). The length of the CDR3 is 15 residues. The CDR3 DNA reads TGTGCCAGCGCCGCTGCGGGAGGTCGAGCCGGGGAGCTGTTTTTT. It translates to CASAAAGGRAGELFF.

The rearrangement uses TRBV6-5 and TRBJ2-7; D perhaps matches TRBD2 (5 bases). V gave up 2 bases and J gave up 1 base, with 12 bases separating them. From germline, CDR1 is MNHEY and CDR2 SVGAGI. The CDR3 totals 15 residues. CDR3 nucleotide sequence: TGTGCCAGCAGTTACACTTTCGGGAATTCCTACGAGCAGTACTTC. Protein product: CASSYTFGNSYEQYF.

The CDR3, as DNA: TGTGCCAGCAGTGCGGTGGGTACTGAAGCTTTCTTT. This translates into CASSAVGTEAFF. The chain links TRBV6-5 to TRBJ1-1, with unresolved D. Germline assignment: CDR1 MNHEY and CDR2 SVGAGI. The length of the CDR3 is 12 residues. Trimming stripped 5 bases from V and 5 bases from J, with 9 bases between.

This chain's CDR3 is CASSLLTSTDTQYF. CDR3 nucleotide sequence: TGTGCCAGCAGTTTGCTCACTAGCACAGATACGCAGTATTTT. J is TRBJ2-3 and V is TRBV9; the D is unclear. The CDR3 is made up of 14 amino acids. Germline loops: CDR1 SGDLS, CDR2 YYNGEE. V was shortened by 5 bases and J by 0 bases, with 10 bases between the two germline ends.

On this clone itself: One end of the junction does not line up with germline, which may come from a read error. The gene calls are TRBV5-4 and TRBJ2-3; TRBD1 matches 7 bases. CDR1 is SGHNT and CDR2 is YYREEE in the germline V gene (reference sequence). The length of the CDR3 is 13 residues. The CDR3 is CASSVTGQGSPDF. The CDR3 DNA reads as TGTGCCAGCAGCGTGACAGGGCAGGGAAGTCCGGATTTT.

This sequence joins TRBV6-5 and TRBJ1-1, with a weak D call TRBD1 (6 bases). This CDR3 contains 15 residues. The V end lost 6 bases, the J end lost 2 bases, and 16 bases lay between the germline ends. Per the germline V gene, CDR1 is MNHEY and CDR2 is SVGAGI. The chain's CDR3 is CASRSPDRKNTEAFF. The CDR3 DNA reads as TGTGCCAGCAGAAGTCCAGACAGGAAAAACACTGAAGCTTTCTTT.

This chain connects TRBV4-1 to TRBJ1-5; D not certain. The V and J ends lost 0 bases and 2 bases respectively, with 5 bases between them. The germline V gene has CDR1 MGHRA and CDR2 YSYEKL. This CDR3 region has 14 residues. As DNA, the CDR3 is TGCGCCAGCAGCCAAGATGCGCGCAATCAGCCCCAGCATTTT. Protein product: CASSQDARNQPQHF.

The gene calls are TRBV5-1 and TRBJ2-3, with 7 bases matching TRBD2. From germline, CDR1 is SGHRS and CDR2 YFSETQ. The CDR3 runs 17 residues. Trimming at V came to 0 bases and at J to 0 bases, leaving 7 bases not matched to a gene. The CDR3 region is CASSLASGEGSTDTQYF. The DNA of the CDR3 is TGCGCCAGCAGCTTGGCTTCGGGGGAGGGCAGCACAGATACGCAGTATTTT. The complete variable domain, with remaining parts taken from reference TRBV5-1 and TRBJ2-3, reads KAGVTQTPRYLIKTRGQQVTLSCSPISGHRSVSWYQQTPGQGLQFLFEYFSETQRNKGNFPGRFSGRQFSNSRSEMNVSTLELGDSALYLCASSLASGEGSTDTQYFGPGTRLTVL.

The chain couples TRBV19 to TRBJ1-5; D unresolved. Germline V gives CDR1 LNHDA, CDR2 SQIVND (reference sequence). The CDR3 length is 13 residues. Trimming pared 5 bases from V and 7 bases from J, leaving 12 bases between. The CDR3 region has the DNA TGTGCCAGTAGTGCCGCCCCTGGACAGCCCCAGCATTTT. Amino acids: CASSAAPGQPQHF.

The chain uses TRBV10-3 and TRBJ2-1; maybe TRBD1 (5 bases). Germline CDR1 ENHRY, CDR2 SYGVKD. V was cut by 0 bases and J by 4 bases, with 19 bases left in between. This CDR3 region has 18 residues. The DNA for the CDR3 is TGTGCCATCAGTGAGTCGGGTGGGGCGAGACGGGTTTACAATGAGCAGTTCTTC. Residues: CAISESGGARRVYNEQFF.

This chain joins TRBV15 and TRBJ2-3; D not certain. Between the trimmed V and J ends, which lost 2 bases and 1 base, there was a span of 13 bases. Germline V gene data show CDR1 as LNHNV and CDR2 as YYDKDF (reference sequence). The CDR3 length is 16 residues. The CDR3 spells CATSRLTTQGTDTQYF. The CDR3, as DNA: TGTGCCACCAGCAGATTGACCACCCAGGGCACAGATACGCAGTATTTT.

A single count supports this clone. CDR3 in amino acids: CASSALRLAGAAGANVLTF. The CDR3 nucleotides are TGTGCCAGCAGTGCCCTTAGGTTAGCGGGAGCTGCTGGGGCCAACGTCCTGACTTTC. This chain links TRBV2 with TRBJ2-6, with 9 bases lining up with TRBD2. The CDR3 sequence is 19 residues long. V dropped 4 bases and J dropped 2; count of bases not matched to a gene: 12. Germline CDR1 and CDR2: SNHLY and FYNNEI.

The rearrangement joins TRBV7-3 to TRBJ2-3; D possibly corresponds to TRBD1 (5 bases). The CDR3 spans 15 residues. V dropped 3 bases and J dropped 9 bases, with 19 bases sitting between them. Germline V CDR1 and CDR2: SGHTA, FQGTGA. Written as DNA, the CDR3 is TGTGCCAGCAGCTTCCCAGAAAAAGGGGCTGGCACGCAGTATTTT. This encodes CASSFPEKGAGTQYF.

On this clone: This same CDR3 is encoded by further DNA sequences in the sample. The chain is built from TRBV19 and TRBJ2-5; 13 positions agree with TRBD2. Germline V lookup: CDR1 LNHDA, CDR2 SQIVND (reference sequence). CDR3 size: 16 residues. V lost 1 base and J lost 5; bases outside the gene matches: 4. Here the CDR3 reads CASSIGGLAGAETQYF. The CDR3 DNA is TGTGCCAGTAGTATAGGTGGACTAGCGGGAGCCGAGACCCAGTACTTC. Full variable domain (rest looked up from reference TRBV19 and TRBJ2-5): DGGITQSPKYLFRKEGQNVTLSCEQNLNHDAMYWYRQDPGQGLRLIYYSQIVNDFQKGDIAEGYSVSREKKESFPLTVTSAQKNPTAFYLCASSIGGLAGAETQYFGPGTRLLVL.

The CDR3 nucleotides are TGTGCCAGCATACCCTCCGGGGCGGGACGCACAGATACGCAGTATTTT. Amino acids: CASIPSGAGRTDTQYF. J is TRBJ2-3 and V is TRBV28, with D possibly matching TRBD2 (6 bases). The CDR3 runs 16 residues. Trimming took 7 bases from V and 1 from J, leaving 18 bases between them. Germline V gene lookup returns CDR1 MDHEN and CDR2 SYDVKM.

V and J are TRBV6-1 and TRBJ1-4; no clear D gene. The CDR3 totals 14 residues. CDR1 is MNHNS and CDR2 is SASEGT in the germline V gene. Trimming removed 7 bases from V and 8 bases from J, with 17 bases in between. The CDR3 is CASKTETDGEKLFF. The CDR3 nucleotides read TGTGCCAGCAAAACTGAAACTGATGGAGAAAAACTGTTTTTT.

The J gene is TRBJ2-7, the V gene TRBV5-1; D unclear. CDR1 is SGHRS and CDR2 is YFSETQ in the germline V gene. V lost 2 bases, J lost 3 bases, and 9 bases lay in between. There are 13 residues in the CDR3. This chain's CDR3 is CASSFVSRYEQYF. The CDR3 bases are TGCGCCAGCAGCTTTGTCTCTCGCTACGAGCAGTACTTC.

The chain couples TRBV6-6 to TRBJ1-1; maybe TRBD1 (5 bases). In germline, CDR1 is MNHNY, CDR2 SVGAGI (reference sequence). This CDR3 spans 16 amino acids. Trimming removed 4 bases from V and 1 base from J, with 16 bases in between. CDR3 nucleotides: TGTGCCAGCAGTTTAATCGCAGGGAACCCGAACACTGAAGCTTTCTTT. Translating it yields CASSLIAGNPNTEAFF.

This rearrangement joins TRBV29-1 to TRBJ2-3, with D hard to call. The germline V and J ends were trimmed by 4 bases and 4 bases, with 6 bases remaining between them. The germline CDR1 and CDR2 sequences are SQVTM and ANQGSEA. This CDR3 spans 11 amino acids. CDR3 in amino acids: CSVAVSDTQYF. The CDR3 DNA is TGCAGCGTTGCGGTATCAGATACGCAGTATTTT.

This sequence joins TRBV27 and TRBJ1-5; 7 nucleotides line up with TRBD1. The germline gives CDR1 MNHEY, CDR2 SMNVEV (reference sequence). This CDR3 is 14 amino acids long. V was pared by 3 bases and J by 7 bases, with 6 bases of the junction left unmatched. The CDR3 loop is CASSFTGVGQPQHF. The CDR3 coding sequence is TGTGCCAGCAGTTTCACAGGGGTAGGCCAGCCCCAGCATTTT.

This clone was seen just once. V usage is TRBV14 and J usage is TRBJ1-2; 8 bases are shared with TRBD1. V shed 2 bases, J shed 13 bases, and the junction held 9 bases outside the gene matches. Germline V lookup: CDR1 SGHDN, CDR2 FVKESK. The CDR3 runs 13 residues. The CDR3 region is CASSQSDRAPSTF. CDR3 DNA: TGTGCCAGCAGCCAATCGGACAGGGCCCCTTCCACCTTC.

J is TRBJ2-2 and V is TRBV6-5, with 7 bases aligning to TRBD1. V shed 6 bases and J 7 bases; nucleotides not matched to a gene: 11. Germline CDR1 and CDR2: MNHEY and SVGAGI. The CDR3 length is 15 residues. CDR3 sequence reads: CASSSGTVYIGELFF. The CDR3 nucleotides are TGTGCCAGCAGCTCCGGGACAGTCTACATCGGGGAGCTGTTTTTT.

This clone was seen once. The chain couples TRBV7-9 to TRBJ1-4; D uncertain. Germline V CDR1 and CDR2: SEHNR, FQNEAQ (reference sequence). This CDR3 contains 13 residues. V lost 5 bases and J lost 3, with 7 bases in between. This CDR3 is CASSPVPNEKLFF. The CDR3 bases are TGTGCCAGCAGCCCGGTTCCTAATGAAAAACTGTTTTTT. The complete variable domain, with remaining parts taken from reference TRBV7-9 and TRBJ1-4, reads DTGVSQNPRHKITKRGQNVTFRCDPISEHNRLYWYRQTLGQGPEFLTYFQNEAQLEKSRLLSDRFSAERPKGSFSTLEIQRTEQGDSAMYLCASSPVPNEKLFFGSGTQLSVL.

This clone appeared once. The chain recombines TRBV29-1 with TRBJ2-7, with 11 bases fitting TRBD2. With V trimmed by 3 bases and J by 1 base, 2 bases remained unmatched. There are 14 residues in the CDR3. CDR1 is SQVTM, CDR2 ANQGSEA, per germline. The chain's CDR3 is CSVDTSGSSYEQYF. In DNA form, the CDR3 reads TGCAGCGTTGATACTAGCGGGAGTTCCTACGAGCAGTACTTC.

The V and J genes are TRBV19 and TRBJ2-7; perhaps TRBD2 as D (5 bases). The CDR3 runs to 14 residues. Between the trimmed V and J ends, which lost 9 bases and 0 bases, there was a span of 15 bases. Germline V gene data show CDR1 as LNHDA and CDR2 as SQIVND (reference sequence). CDR3 in amino acids: CARGSGGLSYEQYF. In DNA form, the CDR3 reads TGTGCCAGGGGCAGCGGAGGCCTCTCCTACGAGCAGTACTTC.

This chain links TRBV28 with TRBJ1-2; D call uncertain. The germline V gene encodes CDR1 MDHEN and CDR2 SYDVKM. The CDR3 has 14 amino acids. V was trimmed by 1 base and J by 0 bases, leaving 6 bases between them. The CDR3 loop is CASSLSATNYGYTF. CDR3 in DNA: TGTGCCAGCAGTTTATCTGCGACTAACTATGGCTACACCTTC.

The rearrangement joins TRBV7-9 to TRBJ1-2, with 10 bases matching TRBD1. V gave up 3 bases and J gave up 8 bases; unmatched junction bases: 6. This CDR3 is built from 14 residues. Germline V gene lookup returns CDR1 SEHNR and CDR2 FQNEAQ (reference sequence). In DNA form, the CDR3 reads TGTGCCAGCAGCTTGCCTGACAGGGGGCACGGCTACACCTTC. It specifies CASSLPDRGHGYTF.

In this sample, this clone turned up once. The rearrangement uses TRBV19 and TRBJ1-6; D is uncertain. The V end lost 7 bases, the J end lost 7 bases, and 11 bases lay between the germline ends. There are 13 residues in the CDR3. In germline, CDR1 is LNHDA, CDR2 SQIVND (reference sequence). The CDR3 nucleotides are TGTGCCAGTACACTAGGGAGCAATTCACCCCTCCACTTT. Its translation: CASTLGSNSPLHF. Looking up the rest from reference TRBV19 and TRBJ1-6 gives the full variable domain: DGGITQSPKYLFRKEGQNVTLSCEQNLNHDAMYWYRQDPGQGLRLIYYSQIVNDFQKGDIAEGYSVSREKKESFPLTVTSAQKNPTAFYLCASTLGSNSPLHFGNGTRLTVT.

CDR3 DNA sequence: TGTGCCAGCAGGGGACTAGATTTGTATGAGCAGTTCTTC. It codes for CASRGLDLYEQFF. V and J are TRBV6-1 and TRBJ2-1, with 8 bases fitting TRBD2. The CDR3 is 13 amino acids. Germline CDR1 reads MNHNS; CDR2 reads SASEGT. With V trimmed by 6 bases and J by 8 bases, 6 bases remained unmatched.